This T cell receptor beta chain stems from a study of Ad26.COV2.S vaccination and SARS-CoV-2 variants. Described treatment: roughly 18 received Ad26.COV2.S at low or high dose, single or two shots; several received placebo; per-sample allocation not given. It was on day 63 after the first vaccine or placebo injection that samples were taken. Ad26 vector vaccine expressed Wuhan-strain SARS-CoV-2 spike. Repertoires were generated with immunoSEQ multiplex PCR, while TCRdb's copy carries only in-frame clones and drops some. The sample holds hundreds of thousands of clones, around 90% seen once. V was clipped by 2 bases and J by 4 bases; unmatched bases: 6. CDR3 length equals 15 residues. The germline CDR1 and CDR2 sequences are SGHDT and YYEEEE.

This TCR was recovered from a person between 18 and 65 years old who received the Ad26.COV2.S COVID-19 vaccine or a placebo. The gene calls are TRBV5-6 and TRBJ2-7; 10 positions match TRBD1. Sample: peripheral blood, taken in a trial of Ad26.COV2.S vaccine versus placebo. The CDR3 loop reads CASSFRDRGDYEQYF. DNA for the CDR3: TGTGCCAGCAGCTTTCGGGACAGGGGTGATTACGAGCAGTACTTC.